This T cell receptor beta chain came from a study of CD8 T cells in ankylosing spondylitis. The J segment lost 7 bases and the V segment lost 3 bases, leaving 6 bases of the junction unmatched. This CDR3 contains 15 residues. In this sample, this clonotype turned up many times. TCRdb recomputed calls from the 5' RACE reads with MiXCR, one row per CDR3 protein. This sample has around 130,000 distinct CDR3 sequences, with around 9% found just once. Sequencing was done on a sample of blood, either unsorted or a sorted T cell fraction (not recorded which). The receptor comes from a male donor with ankylosing spondylitis or in good health (not recorded which). The V and J genes are TRBV12-3 or TRBV12-4 and TRBJ2-5, with 12 bases that match TRBD2. Here the CDR3 DNA reads TGTGCCAGCAGTTTGACTAGCGGGAGTATGGCGACCCAGTACTTC. Protein: CASSLTSGSMATQYF.